A single sample gave rise to the 20 T cell receptor beta chains below, sequenced in a study of blood T cell repertoires in COVID-19. The method was immunoSEQ multiplex PCR; TCRdb's version includes in-frame clones alone and lacks a portion of them. The repertoire has 150,000 to 200,000 clones, 80% to 85% of them found once; the top ten carry around 13%. The specimen was peripheral blood. Receptors originate from a woman in her seventies with COVID-19, enrolled during active disease.

CDR3 in DNA: TGTGCCAGCAGCACCGGGACTAGCGGGAGAATGGTAAAGACCCAGTACTTC. Translating it yields CASSTGTSGRMVKTQYF. The rearrangement uses TRBV5-4 and TRBJ2-5; 14 bases agree with TRBD2. The J segment lost 6 bases and the V segment lost 4 bases, leaving 11 bases of the junction unmatched. Germline V gene data show CDR1 as SGHNT and CDR2 as YYREEE (reference sequence). The CDR3 totals 17 residues.

V usage is TRBV10-1 and J usage is TRBJ2-1; 7 nucleotides align to TRBD2. The CDR3 is 15 residues long. Unmatched junction bases numbered 9, after V lost 6 bases and J lost 4 bases. Germline CDR1 is WNHNN and CDR2 is SYGVQD (reference sequence). The CDR3 loop reads CASSDSGAPYNEQFF. CDR3 coding DNA: TGCGCCAGCAGCGACAGCGGGGCCCCATACAATGAGCAGTTCTTC.

This clone has just a few counts. The chain joins TRBV19 to TRBJ2-7; perhaps TRBD2 as D (5 bases). Germline V gene sequence: CDR1 LNHDA, CDR2 SQIVND (reference sequence). V gave up 3 bases and J gave up 3 bases, with 12 bases separating them. CDR3 length: 14 amino acids. CDR3 nucleotides: TGTGCCAGTAGTATGGGCGGACTGCTCTACGAGCAGTACTTC. Amino acid sequence: CASSMGGLLYEQYF.

V and J are TRBV6-5 and TRBJ2-1, with 9 positions matching TRBD2. Per the germline V gene, CDR1 is MNHEY and CDR2 is SVGAGI. CDR3 size: 15 residues. The J segment lost 6 bases and the V segment lost 6 bases, leaving 9 bases of the junction unmatched. In DNA form, the CDR3 reads TGTGCCAGCAGGTACGGGCTAGCGGGATTCAATGAGCAGTTCTTC. Translated, it gives CASRYGLAGFNEQFF.

The V gene is TRBV6-5, the J gene TRBJ1-2, with TRBD1 matching 7 bases. The V gene end was trimmed by 7 bases and the J gene end by 6 bases; junction bases not matched to a gene: 11. This CDR3 has 14 residues. CDR1 MNHEY and CDR2 SVGAGI come from the germline V gene. The CDR3 region has the DNA TGTGCCAGCACCTACAGGGGAGAAACGGATGGCTACACCTTC. Encoded protein: CASTYRGETDGYTF.

The V gene is TRBV7-2, the J gene TRBJ2-7, with 10 bases that match TRBD2. The junction had 6 bases not matched to a gene; V was cut back by 1 base and J by 6 bases. This CDR3 is built from 15 residues. Germline V gene sequence: CDR1 SGHTA, CDR2 FQGNSA. CDR3 sequence reads: CASSLDSSGRPEQYF. In nucleotides, the CDR3 is TGTGCCAGCAGCTTAGATTCTAGCGGGAGACCCGAGCAGTACTTC.

The chain links TRBV18 to TRBJ1-1; tentative D call: TRBD1 (5 bases). Per the germline V gene, CDR1 is KGHSH and CDR2 is LQKENI. The CDR3 totals 14 residues. Trimming cost V 3 bases and J 0 bases, with 8 bases left between them. The CDR3 DNA follows: TGTGCCAGCTCACCCGGGGGAATGAACACTGAAGCTTTCTTT. Its protein is CASSPGGMNTEAFF.

This clone was seen a single time. V gene TRBV27 combines with J gene TRBJ1-1; D is unresolved. Germline V lookup: CDR1 MNHEY, CDR2 SMNVEV (reference sequence). Between the trimmed V and J ends, which lost 3 bases and 5 bases, there was a span of 13 bases. This CDR3 region has 14 residues. This CDR3 reads CASSFLVDGTEAFF. DNA of the CDR3: TGTGCCAGCAGTTTCCTAGTCGACGGGACTGAAGCTTTCTTT.

V gene TRBV28 combines with J gene TRBJ2-7; D is unresolved. There are 14 residues in the CDR3. The ends were cut back, 5 bases at V and 6 bases at J, with 17 bases in the middle. Germline V lookup: CDR1 MDHEN, CDR2 SYDVKM. The CDR3 loop reads CASSPPTYPGEQYV. DNA for the CDR3: TGTGCCAGCAGTCCTCCGACTTATCCGGGCGAGCAGTACGTC.

The chain has TRBV5-5 and TRBJ2-3; TRBD1 aligns across 8 bases. The CDR3 covers 14 residues. V gave up 6 bases and J gave up 1 base; unmatched junction bases: 4. From germline, CDR1 is SGHKS and CDR2 YYEKEE (reference sequence). The CDR3 loop reads CASMRTGRTDTQYF. The CDR3 DNA follows: TGTGCCAGCATGAGGACAGGGCGCACAGATACGCAGTATTTT. Full variable domain (remainder filled in from reference TRBV5-5 and TRBJ2-3): DAGVTQSPTHLIKTRGQQVTLRCSPISGHKSVSWYQQVLGQGPQFIFQYYEKEERGRGNFPDRFSARQFPNYSSELNVNALLLGDSALYLCASMRTGRTDTQYFGPGTRLTVL.

This CDR3 is CSASIKLGGTGNTIYF. In DNA, the CDR3 is TGCAGTGCTAGTATTAAATTAGGGGGTACTGGAAACACCATATATTTT. This rearrangement joins TRBV20-1 to TRBJ1-3, with D tentatively TRBD1 (6 bases). CDR1 DFQATT and CDR2 SNEGSKA come from the germline V gene (reference sequence). The CDR3 has 16 residues. V was clipped by 3 bases and J by 2 bases, with 17 bases between them.

This chain connects TRBV19 to TRBJ2-3; 12 nucleotides align to TRBD2. This CDR3 is 15 amino acids long. Trimming cost V 4 bases and J 6 bases; bases outside gene matches: 5. The germline gives CDR1 LNHDA, CDR2 SQIVND (reference sequence). CDR3 sequence: CASSSQTSGGDTQYF. The CDR3 DNA follows: TGTGCCAGTAGTAGTCAGACTAGCGGGGGCGATACGCAGTATTTT.

The chain links TRBV28 to TRBJ1-5, with TRBD1 identical over 9 bases. This CDR3 region has 16 residues. Germline assignment: CDR1 MDHEN and CDR2 SYDVKM. V trimming: 5 bases; J trimming: 4 bases; junction bases outside the gene matches: 9. The CDR3 DNA reads TGTGCCAGCAGTCCGGGACAGGGCCACCCTAATCAGCCCCAGCATTTT. Translated, it gives CASSPGQGHPNQPQHF.

Here the CDR3 DNA reads TGCAGCGTCGGACAGGGGAGCTCTGGAAACACCATATATTTT. It translates to CSVGQGSSGNTIYF. The gene calls are TRBV29-1 and TRBJ1-3; 9 nucleotides agree with TRBD1. The ends lost 6 bases at V and 0 bases at J; junction bases unmatched: 3. CDR3 length: 14 amino acids. The germline gives CDR1 SQVTM, CDR2 ANQGSEA.

This chain joins TRBV28 and TRBJ1-4; TRBD1 is a possible D gene (5 bases). The CDR3 is 14 residues long. Trimming removed 6 bases at V and 4 bases at J, with 12 bases between. Germline loops: CDR1 MDHEN, CDR2 SYDVKM. The CDR3 is CASRPQGYNEKLFF. DNA of the CDR3: TGTGCCAGCAGGCCTCAGGGTTATAATGAAAAACTGTTTTTT. The full variable domain, in which reference TRBV28 and TRBJ1-4 provide the parts outside the CDR3, is DVKVTQSSRYLVKRTGEKVFLECVQDMDHENMFWYRQDPGLGLRLIYFSYDVKMKEKGDIPEGYSVSREKKERFSLILESASTNQTSMYLCASRPQGYNEKLFFGSGTQLSVL.

The V call is TRBV19, the J call TRBJ1-5, with a weak D call TRBD1 (6 bases). V shed 6 bases and J shed 5 bases, with 11 bases lying between them. This CDR3 is 13 amino acids long. In germline, CDR1 is LNHDA, CDR2 SQIVND (reference sequence). The CDR3 region has the DNA TGTGCCAGTAGCAACAGGGAAGATCAGCCCCAGCATTTT. This codes for CASSNREDQPQHF.

The rearrangement uses TRBV18 and TRBJ1-1; TRBD1 matches 8 bases. The germline CDR1 and CDR2 sequences are KGHSH and LQKENI. This CDR3 comprises 19 residues. Trimming took 4 bases from V and 3 from J; bases not matched to a gene: 19. The CDR3 spells CASSRPGQAEGIPDTEAFF. DNA for the CDR3: TGTGCCAGCTCACGACCGGGACAGGCGGAGGGGATTCCGGACACTGAAGCTTTCTTT.

V and J are TRBV2 and TRBJ2-4; D might be TRBD2 (6 bases). Germline loops: CDR1 SNHLY, CDR2 FYNNEI. V dropped 3 bases and J dropped 15 bases, with 9 bases sitting between them. CDR3 length: 10 amino acids. The CDR3 nucleotides read TGTGCCAGCAGTGAGGGGAGGTGGTACTTC. Protein: CASSEGRWYF. The variable domain in full, completed from reference TRBV2 and TRBJ2-4, reads EPEVTQTPSHQVTQMGQEVILRCVPISNHLYFYWYRQILGQKVEFLVSFYNNEISEKSEIFDDQFSVERPDGSNFTLKIRSTKLEDSAMYFCASSEGRWYFGAGTRLSVL.

This chain links TRBV6-5 with TRBJ1-1; D gene ambiguous. Germline lookup yields CDR1 MNHEY and CDR2 SVGAGI. The CDR3 runs to 14 residues. Trimming shortened V by 6 bases and J by 4 bases, and 15 bases separated the two germline ends. The CDR3 protein is CASSIQGRGTEAFF. The DNA for the CDR3 is TGTGCCAGCAGCATACAAGGACGGGGCACTGAAGCTTTCTTT.

The J gene is TRBJ1-1, the V gene TRBV7-9, with no clear D. Per germline, CDR1 SEHNR and CDR2 FQNEAQ (reference sequence). V shed 5 bases and J shed 1 base, with 11 bases lying between them. The CDR3 contains 14 residues. CDR3 amino acids: CASSPWLRNTEAFF. As DNA, the CDR3 is TGTGCCAGCAGCCCGTGGTTGCGGAACACTGAAGCTTTCTTT. The full variable domain, with the rest looked up from reference TRBV7-9 and TRBJ1-1, is DTGVSQNPRHKITKRGQNVTFRCDPISEHNRLYWYRQTLGQGPEFLTYFQNEAQLEKSRLLSDRFSAERPKGSFSTLEIQRTEQGDSAMYLCASSPWLRNTEAFFGQGTRLTVV.